The following is a T cell receptor beta chain sequence with its context. TCRdb ran MiXCR on the 5' RACE reads and lists one entry per CDR3 protein. This table holds some 500,000 distinct CDR3 sequences, roughly 14% found once. This specimen comes from a study of T cells after yellow fever vaccination. The V end lost 0 bases, the J end lost 12 bases, and 18 bases lay between the germline ends. The CDR3 covers 14 residues. In germline, CDR1 is SGDLS, CDR2 YYNGEE. The chain couples TRBV9 to TRBJ1-1; possible D gene TRBD1, 6 bases. Sequences were derived from PBMCs, sampled on the day of the yellow fever booster vaccination. The sequence derives from a man aged 25-45 years who received the YFV17D yellow fever vaccine. This chain's CDR3 is CASSVEGHGTRTFF. In DNA, the CDR3 is TGTGCCAGCAGCGTAGAGGGACACGGGACGAGAACTTTCTTT. The complete variable domain, with remaining parts taken from reference TRBV9 and TRBJ1-1, reads DSGVTQTPKHLITATGQRVTLRCSPRSGDLSVYWYQQSLDQGLQFLIQYYNGEERAKGNILERFSAQQFPDLHSELNLSSLELGDSALYFCASSVEGHGTRTFFGQGTRLTVV.